This T cell receptor beta chain was identified during a study of T cells in Graves' hyperthyroidism and ophthalmopathy. With 1 base clipped from V and 6 bases from J, the junction kept 20 bases outside the gene matches. CDR1 and CDR2 from the germline V gene are GTSNPN and SVGIG (reference sequence). The CDR3 has 18 residues. Regarding this clonotype: Its antigen is unidentified.

RNA transcripts gave rise to amplified TCR beta CDR3 regions. HTBI primers were employed in a first-round RT-PCR of the TCR CDR3. From the multiplex PCR reads, TCRdb called clonotypes with MiXCR, one entry per CDR3 protein. Here the sample spans about 250,000 distinct CDR3 sequences, around 20% being singletons. This sample holds PBMCs from about 9.3 ml fresh peripheral blood. Overall study results and limits: In blood, most of the thyroid clonotypes expanded above 0.001 were also present.

This sequence originates from a man aged 25-45 years with Graves' ophthalmopathy. The gene calls are TRBV30 and TRBJ1-1; 7 bases fit TRBD1. Specimen: blood. CDR3 nucleotide sequence: TGTGCCTGGAGTGCTTACCCCCTATTCCGGGACAGTAACCCTGAAGCTTTCTTT. Its translation: CAWSAYPLFRDSNPEAFF.